Following are 10 T cell receptor beta chains from one sample sequenced in a study of early T cells in non-severe SARS-CoV-2 infection. Each CDR3 protein gets one entry after TCRdb re-called the 5' RACE reads with MiXCR. In the table there are approximately 50,000 distinct CDR3 sequences, roughly 9.8% of which are singletons. Material: whole blood. These receptors were taken from an adult who was a healthcare worker with PCR-confirmed SARS-CoV-2 infection or an uninfected control (not recorded which).

There are many counts of this clonotype. The chain has TRBV5-5 and TRBJ1-2; 7 positions agree with TRBD1. Germline CDR1 is SGHKS and CDR2 is YYEKEE (reference sequence). Trimming cost V 4 bases and J 2 bases; bases outside gene matches: 5. The CDR3 is 14 amino acids. CDR3: CASSQGQTNYGYTF. The CDR3 DNA reads as TGTGCCAGCAGCCAGGGACAGACGAACTATGGCTACACCTTC.

In this sample, this clonotype turned up many times. This chain links TRBV30 with TRBJ2-7, with TRBD1 matching over 7 bases. V was clipped by 2 bases and J by 1 base; unmatched bases: 2. The germline V gene encodes CDR1 GTSNPN and CDR2 SVGIG (reference sequence). CDR3 length: 13 amino acids. Written as DNA, the CDR3 is TGTGCCTGGAGTTGGGGACAGTCCTACGAGCAGTACTTC. It codes for CAWSWGQSYEQYF.

A few counts support this clonotype. V and J are TRBV4-2 and TRBJ1-4; 9 nucleotides match TRBD1. The germline V gene encodes CDR1 LGHNA and CDR2 YNFKEQ. V was pared by 5 bases and J by 7 bases, with 11 bases of the junction left unmatched. The CDR3 totals 16 residues. The CDR3 bases are TGTGCCAGCAGCTTTTCCTTCTTGACAGGGGGTGAAAAACTGTTTTTT. It translates to CASSFSFLTGGEKLFF.

The chain joins TRBV12-3 or TRBV12-4 to TRBJ1-3, with D unclear. This CDR3 comprises 15 residues. V lost 4 bases, J lost 2 bases, and 12 bases lay in between. CDR3 nucleotides: TGTGCCAGCAGTTGGACCTCCGTCCCTGGAAACACCATATATTTT. Amino acid sequence: CASSWTSVPGNTIYF.

This clonotype has a count of ten or more. One end of the junction fails to match germline, which may point to a read error. The chain employs TRBV11-2 and TRBJ2-5; D may correspond to TRBD1 or TRBD2 (5 bases each). This CDR3 has 15 amino acids. Germline CDR1 reads SGHAT; CDR2 reads FQNNGV. The CDR3 is CASSLPIPGPRRADF. CDR3 coding DNA: TGTGCCAGCAGCCTCCCCATTCCGGGACCTCGAAGGGCAGACTTC.

This clonotype has a count of ten or more. This rearrangement joins TRBV5-6 to TRBJ2-1; D remains ambiguous. CDR3 length equals 14 residues. V gave up 4 bases and J gave up 0 bases, with 8 bases separating them. Germline values: CDR1 SGHDT, CDR2 YYEEEE. The DNA for the CDR3 is TGTGCCAGCAGCGGCCCCGGCTCCTACAATGAGCAGTTCTTC. This sequence encodes CASSGPGSYNEQFF.

The chain combines TRBV30 with TRBJ1-1; a possible D gene is TRBD1 (6 bases). Trimming removed 4 bases at V and 8 bases at J, with 17 bases between. This CDR3 has 13 residues. Germline CDR1 GTSNPN, CDR2 SVGIG (reference sequence). CDR3 DNA sequence: TGTGCCTGGACCGGGGGGCAGGCCATGGAAGCTTTCTTT. Protein product: CAWTGGQAMEAFF.

This clonotype showed up just a few times. The gene calls are TRBV10-3 and TRBJ1-5; D possibly corresponds to TRBD1 (5 bases). This CDR3 has 13 amino acids. Germline V CDR1 and CDR2: ENHRY, SYGVKD. Trimming took off 6 bases at V and 7 bases at J, with 13 bases between the two ends. The CDR3 sequence: CAIREGEGQPQHF. DNA of the CDR3: TGTGCCATCAGGGAGGGCGAGGGGCAGCCCCAGCATTTT.

This chain connects TRBV24-1 to TRBJ2-7, with TRBD2 identical over 11 bases. Germline-derived CDR1 and CDR2 are KGHDR and SFDVKD. The V segment lost 5 bases and the J segment 3 bases; nucleotides outside the gene matches: 5. The CDR3 length is 15 residues. The DNA of the CDR3 is TGTGCCACCAGTGGAACTAGCGGGAGTGACTACGAGCAGTACTTC. Translated: CATSGTSGSDYEQYF.

V and J are TRBV7-6 and TRBJ2-3, with 8 bases lining up with TRBD2. CDR1 SGHVS and CDR2 FNYEAQ come from the germline V gene. CDR3 length: 16 residues. V lost 5 bases and J lost 2; bases outside the gene matches: 9. The CDR3 reads CASSPRGGFSTDTQYF. CDR3 nucleotides: TGTGCCAGCAGCCCCCGGGGGGGCTTCTCCACAGATACGCAGTATTTT.